The present T cell receptor beta chain was sequenced within a study of blood T cell repertoires in COVID-19. For the study at large: PBMCs, B-cell-depleted T cells, or T cells provided the cDNA or gDNA that made up the material.

Here immunoSEQ multiplex PCR was the method, and the copy in TCRdb shows in-frame clones only, minus some. Found here are 350,000 to 400,000 clones, 80% to 95% of them singletons; the top ten hold 0.86%. CDR1 is MNHEY and CDR2 is SMNVEV in the germline V gene (reference sequence). This CDR3 has 15 amino acids. The V end lost 6 bases, the J end lost 1 base, and 10 bases lay between the germline ends. The chain has TRBV27 and TRBJ1-6; D is perhaps TRBD1 (6 bases). The clonotype comes from a woman in her forties who had been exposed to COVID-19. The sequenced sample was PBMCs or T cells enriched from blood (not recorded which). CDR3 DNA sequence: TGTGCCAGCAGGATACAGGGATCCTATAATTCACCCCTCCACTTT. It yields the protein CASRIQGSYNSPLHF.